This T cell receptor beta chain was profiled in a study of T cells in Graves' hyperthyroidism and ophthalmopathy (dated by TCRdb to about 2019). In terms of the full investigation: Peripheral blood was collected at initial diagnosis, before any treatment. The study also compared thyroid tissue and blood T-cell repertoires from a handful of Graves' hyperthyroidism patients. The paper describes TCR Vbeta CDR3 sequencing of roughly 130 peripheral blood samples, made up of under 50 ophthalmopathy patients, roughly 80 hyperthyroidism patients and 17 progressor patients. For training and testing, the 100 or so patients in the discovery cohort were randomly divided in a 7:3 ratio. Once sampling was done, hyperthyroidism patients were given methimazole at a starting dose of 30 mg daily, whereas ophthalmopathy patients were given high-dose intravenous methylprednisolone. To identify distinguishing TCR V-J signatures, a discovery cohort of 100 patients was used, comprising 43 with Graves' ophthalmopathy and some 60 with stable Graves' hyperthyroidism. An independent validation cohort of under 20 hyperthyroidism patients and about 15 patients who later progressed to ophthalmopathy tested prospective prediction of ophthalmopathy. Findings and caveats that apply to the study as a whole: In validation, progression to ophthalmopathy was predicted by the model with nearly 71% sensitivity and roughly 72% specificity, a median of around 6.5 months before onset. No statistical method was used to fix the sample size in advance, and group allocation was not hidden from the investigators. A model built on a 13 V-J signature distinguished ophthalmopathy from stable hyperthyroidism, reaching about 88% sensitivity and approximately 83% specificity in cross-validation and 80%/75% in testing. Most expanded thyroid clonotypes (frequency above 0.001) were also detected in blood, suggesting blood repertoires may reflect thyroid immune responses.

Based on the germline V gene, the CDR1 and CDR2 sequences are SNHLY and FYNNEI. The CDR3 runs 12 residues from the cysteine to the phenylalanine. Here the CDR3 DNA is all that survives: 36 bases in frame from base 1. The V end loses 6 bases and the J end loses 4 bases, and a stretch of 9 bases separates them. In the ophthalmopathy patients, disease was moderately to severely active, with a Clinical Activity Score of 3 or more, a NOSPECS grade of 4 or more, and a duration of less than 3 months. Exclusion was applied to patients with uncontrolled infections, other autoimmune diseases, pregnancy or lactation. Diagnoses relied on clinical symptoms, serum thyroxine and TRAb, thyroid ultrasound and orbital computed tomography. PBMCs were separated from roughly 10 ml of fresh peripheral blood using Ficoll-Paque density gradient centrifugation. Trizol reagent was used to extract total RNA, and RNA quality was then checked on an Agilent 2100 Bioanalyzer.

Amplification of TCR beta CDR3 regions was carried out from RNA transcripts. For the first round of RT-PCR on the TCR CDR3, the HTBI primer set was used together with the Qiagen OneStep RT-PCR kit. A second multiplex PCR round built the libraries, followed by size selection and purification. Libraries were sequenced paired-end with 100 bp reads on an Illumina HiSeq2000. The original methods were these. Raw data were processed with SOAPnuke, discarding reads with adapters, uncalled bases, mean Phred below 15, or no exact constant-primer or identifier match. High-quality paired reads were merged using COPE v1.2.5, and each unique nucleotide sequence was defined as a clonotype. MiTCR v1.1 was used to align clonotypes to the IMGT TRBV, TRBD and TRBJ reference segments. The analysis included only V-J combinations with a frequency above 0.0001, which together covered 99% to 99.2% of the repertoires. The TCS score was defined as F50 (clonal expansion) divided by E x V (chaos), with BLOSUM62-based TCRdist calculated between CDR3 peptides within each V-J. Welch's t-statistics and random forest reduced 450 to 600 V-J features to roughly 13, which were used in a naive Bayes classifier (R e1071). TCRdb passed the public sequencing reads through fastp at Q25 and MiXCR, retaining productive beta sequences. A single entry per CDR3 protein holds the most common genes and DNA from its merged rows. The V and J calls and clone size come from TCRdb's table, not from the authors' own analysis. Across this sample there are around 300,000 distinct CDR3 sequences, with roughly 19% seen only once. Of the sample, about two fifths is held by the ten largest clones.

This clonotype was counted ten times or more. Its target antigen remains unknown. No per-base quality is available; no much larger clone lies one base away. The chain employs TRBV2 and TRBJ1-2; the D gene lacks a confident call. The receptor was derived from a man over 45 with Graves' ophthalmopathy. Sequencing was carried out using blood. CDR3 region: CASRGGSYGYTF. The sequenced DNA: TGTGCCAGCAGGGGCGGCAGCTATGGCTACACCTTC. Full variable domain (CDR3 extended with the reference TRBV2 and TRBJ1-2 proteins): EPEVTQTPSHQVTQMGQEVILRCVPISNHLYFYWYRQILGQKVEFLVSFYNNEISEKSEIFDDQFSVERPDGSNFTLKIRSTKLEDSAMYFCASRGGSYGYTFGSGTRLTVV.